One and the same sample provided the 12 T cell receptor beta chains below, sequenced in a study of T cells in Graves' hyperthyroidism and ophthalmopathy. There were TCR beta CDR3 regions amplified from RNA transcripts. Carried out on the TCR CDR3, a first-round RT-PCR used the HTBI primer set. TCRdb ran MiXCR on the multiplex PCR reads and lists one entry per CDR3 protein. The sample consists of about 420,000 distinct CDR3 sequences, roughly 15% of them appearing once. The sequencing sample was made of blood. All receptors derive from a woman aged 18-35 years with Graves' hyperthyroidism.

The CDR3 reads CASSYGWERNEQFF. DNA for the CDR3: TGTGCCAGCAGTTACGGTTGGGAGAGGAATGAGCAGTTCTTC. V usage is TRBV6-2 or TRBV6-3 and J usage is TRBJ2-1; the D gene is possibly TRBD2 (5 bases). Germline CDR1 reads MNHEY; CDR2 reads SVGEGT. V lost 2 bases to trimming and J lost 7 bases, with 12 bases between them. The CDR3 is 14 amino acids.

V usage is TRBV30 and J usage is TRBJ2-2; 8 nucleotides align to TRBD1. This CDR3 has 15 residues. V lost 1 base and J lost 4; bases outside the gene matches: 5. Germline V gene lookup returns CDR1 GTSNPN and CDR2 SVGIG (reference sequence). The CDR3 DNA reads as TGTGCCTGGAGTGGACAGGGGATTTCCACCGGGGAGCTGTTTTTT. It yields the protein CAWSGQGISTGELFF.

The genes are TRBV9 and TRBJ2-5, with 9 bases fitting TRBD1. This CDR3 contains 13 residues. Trimming at V came to 0 bases and at J to 11 bases, leaving 5 bases not matched to a gene. The V gene's germline CDR1 is SGDLS and CDR2 YYNGEE. CDR3 DNA: TGTGCCAGCAGCGTAGAACAGGGGGCCCTACAGTACTTC. Amino acid sequence: CASSVEQGALQYF.

This chain links TRBV5-1 with TRBJ1-3; possible D gene TRBD1, 6 bases. Trimming took off 0 bases at V and 0 bases at J, with 10 bases between the two ends. CDR1 and CDR2 (germline): SGHRS, YFSETQ. The CDR3 totals 16 residues. The chain's CDR3 is CASSLEGGGSGNTIYF. The CDR3 DNA reads as TGCGCCAGCAGCTTGGAAGGAGGGGGCTCTGGAAACACCATATATTTT. The full variable domain, rest sourced from reference TRBV5-1 and TRBJ1-3, is KAGVTQTPRYLIKTRGQQVTLSCSPISGHRSVSWYQQTPGQGLQFLFEYFSETQRNKGNFPGRFSGRQFSNSRSEMNVSTLELGDSALYLCASSLEGGGSGNTIYFGEGSWLTVV.

This clonotype has a count of ten or more. This chain links TRBV11-1 with TRBJ2-1, with D perhaps TRBD1 (5 bases). Germline CDR1 and CDR2: SGHAT and FQDESV (reference sequence). The CDR3 has 15 amino acids. V shed 1 base and J shed 8 bases, with 15 bases lying between them. CDR3 nucleotides: TGTGCCAGCAGCTTAGAGGGGAAATACAGCGATGAGCAGTTCTTC. Residues: CASSLEGKYSDEQFF.

This clonotype was recorded many times. The rearrangement uses TRBV5-5 and TRBJ1-2; TRBD1 matches at 10 bases. Germline loops: CDR1 SGHKS, CDR2 YYEKEE (reference sequence). The junction had 11 bases not matched to a gene; V was cut back by 2 bases and J by 7 bases. CDR3 length: 16 amino acids. Written as DNA, the CDR3 is TGTGCCAGCAGCTTAACCCCGGGACAGGGGAGAGGTGGCTACACCTTC. This gives the protein CASSLTPGQGRGGYTF.

The V and J genes are TRBV5-6 and TRBJ1-1, with D possibly being TRBD1 (6 bases). The CDR3 is 15 amino acids. Per the germline V gene, CDR1 is SGHDT and CDR2 is YYEEEE. Trimming cost V 4 bases and J 0 bases, with 13 bases left between them. The CDR3 spells CASSVRDKMNTEAFF. The DNA of the CDR3 is TGTGCCAGCAGCGTCCGGGACAAGATGAACACTGAAGCTTTCTTT.

This clonotype came up many times. The V call is TRBV15, the J call TRBJ2-1; TRBD2 matches at 11 bases. The CDR3 spans 16 residues. J was trimmed by 7 bases and V by 4 bases; bases with no gene match: 9. In germline, CDR1 is LNHNV, CDR2 YYDKDF (reference sequence). Here the CDR3 reads CATSNLGLAEGNEQFF. The DNA of the CDR3 is TGTGCCACCAGCAACCTGGGACTAGCGGAGGGAAATGAGCAGTTCTTC. Combining the CDR3 with reference TRBV15 and TRBJ2-1 gives the whole variable domain DAMVIQNPRYQVTQFGKPVTLSCSQTLNHNVMYWYQQKSSQAPKLLFHYYDKDFNNEADTPDNFQSRRPNTSFCFLDIRSPGLGDTAMYLCATSNLGLAEGNEQFFGPGTRLTVL.

This clonotype turned up a few times. This chain uses TRBV7-2 with TRBJ1-6; D not certain. The CDR3 runs to 14 residues. CDR1 and CDR2 (germline): SGHTA, FQGNSA. V lost 1 base to trimming and J lost 9 bases, with 10 bases between them. Here the CDR3 DNA reads TGTGCCAGCAGCTTAGGACTCTCGGGTTCACCCCTCCACTTT. It codes for CASSLGLSGSPLHF.

This clonotype was counted ten times or more. This chain links TRBV20-1 with TRBJ1-1; D is undetermined. Germline V gene sequence: CDR1 DFQATT, CDR2 SNEGSKA (reference sequence). CDR3 length: 11 amino acids. Trimming removed 3 bases from V and 9 bases from J, with 11 bases in between. The CDR3 loop is CSARRYEQAFF. In nucleotides, the CDR3 is TGCAGTGCTAGGCGGTACGAACAAGCTTTCTTT.

The chain is built from TRBV28 and TRBJ1-2; 9 bases fit TRBD1. This CDR3 is built from 16 residues. Looked up from germline, CDR1 is MDHEN and CDR2 is SYDVKM. The V segment lost 6 bases and the J segment 8 bases; nucleotides outside the gene matches: 16. The CDR3 coding sequence is TGTGCCAGCAGCCCCCTGTCCGGGACAGGGACCCGCGGCTACACCTTC. Its protein product is CASSPLSGTGTRGYTF.

This clonotype was observed at least ten times. This chain joins TRBV11-3 and TRBJ2-1; 12 bases are shared with TRBD2. This CDR3 comprises 17 residues. The germline gives CDR1 SGHNT, CDR2 YENEEA. The V and J ends lost 1 base and 9 bases, in that order; junction bases with no gene match: 10. The CDR3 protein is CASSLAALAGGPSEQFF. CDR3 in DNA: TGTGCCAGCAGCTTAGCTGCGCTAGCGGGAGGGCCGAGTGAGCAGTTCTTC.